This T cell receptor (beta chain) was identified during a study of tumor-infiltrating lymphocytes in primary liver carcinoma. Total RNA amounting to approximately 460 ng was the source from which TCR beta cDNA was made with a constant-region primer. Three nested multiplex PCR rounds, a slightly modified ARM-PCR, produced the libraries for TCR beta. TRBV1-TRBV30 forward primers paired with a C-beta reverse primer were used in the first two PCR rounds, which ran about 11 cycles each. TCRdb re-analysed the multiplex PCR reads in MiXCR, keeping a single row per CDR3 protein. The sample gives 180,000 or so distinct CDR3 sequences, over 45% of which show up once; about 70% is in the top ten. Extraction also yielded germline DNA, while blood RNA was obtained from unsorted whole blood. CDR1 is SGHVS, CDR2 FQNEAQ, per germline. The CDR3 sequence is 14 residues long. Trimming pared 5 bases from V and 5 bases from J, leaving 12 bases between.

The sample was peripheral blood. The receptor was derived from a man aged 40-49 years with primary liver carcinoma and hepatitis B virus infection. The chain is built from TRBV7-8 and TRBJ1-4; TRBD1 might be the D (6 bases). In DNA, the CDR3 is TGTGCCAGCAGCAATCGACAGGTGAATGAAAAACTGTTTTTT. Translating it yields CASSNRQVNEKLFF.